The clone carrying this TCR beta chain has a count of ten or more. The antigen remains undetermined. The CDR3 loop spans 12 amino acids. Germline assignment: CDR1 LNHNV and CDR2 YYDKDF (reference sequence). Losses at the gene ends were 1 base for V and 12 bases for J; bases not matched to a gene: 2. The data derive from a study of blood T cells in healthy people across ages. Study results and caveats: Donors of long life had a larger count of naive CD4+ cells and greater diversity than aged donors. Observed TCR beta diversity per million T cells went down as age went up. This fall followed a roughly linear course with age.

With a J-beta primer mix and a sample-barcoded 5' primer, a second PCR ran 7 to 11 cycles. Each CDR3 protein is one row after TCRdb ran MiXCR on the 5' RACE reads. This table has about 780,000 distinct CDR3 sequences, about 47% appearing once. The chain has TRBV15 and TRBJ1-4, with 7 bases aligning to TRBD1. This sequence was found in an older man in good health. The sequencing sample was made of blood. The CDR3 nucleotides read TGTGCCACCAGCAGAGGTCAGGGGGAACTGTTTTTT. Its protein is CATSRGQGELFF.